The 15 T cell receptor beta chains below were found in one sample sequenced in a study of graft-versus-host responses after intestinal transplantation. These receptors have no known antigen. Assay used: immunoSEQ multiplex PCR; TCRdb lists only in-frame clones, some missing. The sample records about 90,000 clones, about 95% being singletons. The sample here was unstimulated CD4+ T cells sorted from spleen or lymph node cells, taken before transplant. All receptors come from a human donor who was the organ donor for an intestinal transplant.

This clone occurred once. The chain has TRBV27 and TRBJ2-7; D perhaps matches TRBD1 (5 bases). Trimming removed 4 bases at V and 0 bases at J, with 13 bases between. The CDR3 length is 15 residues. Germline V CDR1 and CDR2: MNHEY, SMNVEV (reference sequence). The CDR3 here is CASSSTGWSSYEQYF. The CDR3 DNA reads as TGTGCCAGCAGTTCTACAGGCTGGAGCTCCTACGAGCAGTACTTC.

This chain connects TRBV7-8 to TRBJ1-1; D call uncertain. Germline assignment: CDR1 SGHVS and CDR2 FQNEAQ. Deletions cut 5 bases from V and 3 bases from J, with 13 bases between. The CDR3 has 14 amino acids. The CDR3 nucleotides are TGTGCCAGCAGCCAGCCGGTGGGCCACACTGAAGCTTTCTTT. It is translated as CASSQPVGHTEAFF.

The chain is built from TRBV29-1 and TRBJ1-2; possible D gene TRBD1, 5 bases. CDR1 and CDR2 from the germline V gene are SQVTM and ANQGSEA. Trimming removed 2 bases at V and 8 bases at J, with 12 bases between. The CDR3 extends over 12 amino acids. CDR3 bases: TGCAGCGTTGAAAGGGCAGGGAAGGGCTACACCTTC. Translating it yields CSVERAGKGYTF.

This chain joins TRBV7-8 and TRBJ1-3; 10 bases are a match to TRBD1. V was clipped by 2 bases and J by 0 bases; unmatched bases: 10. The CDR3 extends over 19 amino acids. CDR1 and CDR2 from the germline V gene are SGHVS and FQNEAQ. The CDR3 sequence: CASSLFLKDRGFSGNTIYF. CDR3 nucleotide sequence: TGTGCCAGCAGCTTATTTCTCAAGGACAGGGGGTTCTCTGGAAACACCATATATTTT.

This CDR3 reads CASSIQGPRDEQYF. DNA of the CDR3: TGCGCCAGCAGCATACAGGGCCCCAGGGACGAGCAGTACTTC. The V gene is TRBV5-1, the J gene TRBJ2-7; D perhaps matches TRBD1 (6 bases). Germline CDR1 reads SGHRS; CDR2 reads YFSETQ. The V end lost 4 bases, the J end lost 5 bases, and 16 bases lay between the germline ends. The CDR3 is 14 amino acids.

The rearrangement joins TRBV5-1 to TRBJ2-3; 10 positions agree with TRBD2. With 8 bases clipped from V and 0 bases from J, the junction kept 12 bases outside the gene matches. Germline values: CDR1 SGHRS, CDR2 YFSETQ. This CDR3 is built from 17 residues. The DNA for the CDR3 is TGCGCCAGTCGGCGCTCCCTAGCGGGGGCAAGCACAGATACGCAGTATTTT. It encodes CASRRSLAGASTDTQYF.

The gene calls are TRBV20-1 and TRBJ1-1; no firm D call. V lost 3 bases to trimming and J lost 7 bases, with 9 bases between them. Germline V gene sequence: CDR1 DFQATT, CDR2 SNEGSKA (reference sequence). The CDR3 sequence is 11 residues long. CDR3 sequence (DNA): TGCAGTGCTAGTTCGGACCTTGAAGCTTTCTTT. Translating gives CSASSDLEAFF.

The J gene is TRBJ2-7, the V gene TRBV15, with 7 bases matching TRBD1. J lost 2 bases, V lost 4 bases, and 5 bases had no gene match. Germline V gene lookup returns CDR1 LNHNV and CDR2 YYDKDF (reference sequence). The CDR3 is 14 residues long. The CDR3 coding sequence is TGTGCCACCAGCAAAGACACAGGGGCCTACGAGCAGTACTTC. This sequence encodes CATSKDTGAYEQYF.

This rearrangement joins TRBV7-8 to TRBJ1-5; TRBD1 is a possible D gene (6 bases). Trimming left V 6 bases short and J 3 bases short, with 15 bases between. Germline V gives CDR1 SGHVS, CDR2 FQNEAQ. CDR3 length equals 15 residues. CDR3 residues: CASSSWGGSNQPQHF. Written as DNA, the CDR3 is TGTGCCAGCAGTTCCTGGGGGGGCTCCAATCAGCCCCAGCATTTT.

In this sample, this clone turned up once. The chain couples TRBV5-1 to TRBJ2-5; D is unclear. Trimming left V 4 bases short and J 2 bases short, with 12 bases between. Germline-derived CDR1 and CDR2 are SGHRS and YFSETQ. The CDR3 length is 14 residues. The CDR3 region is CASSHATDQETQYF. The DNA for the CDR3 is TGCGCCAGCAGCCACGCCACTGATCAAGAGACCCAGTACTTC.

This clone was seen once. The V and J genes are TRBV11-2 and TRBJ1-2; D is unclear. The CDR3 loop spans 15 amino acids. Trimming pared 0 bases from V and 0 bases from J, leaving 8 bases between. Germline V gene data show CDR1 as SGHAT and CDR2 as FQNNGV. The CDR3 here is CASSLDGNANYGYTF. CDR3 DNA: TGTGCCAGCAGCTTAGATGGGAATGCTAACTATGGCTACACCTTC. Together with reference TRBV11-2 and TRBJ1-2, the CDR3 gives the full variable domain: EAGVAQSPRYKIIEKRQSVAFWCNPISGHATLYWYQQILGQGPKLLIQFQNNGVVDDSQLPKDRFSAERLKGVDSTLKIQPAKLEDSAVYLCASSLDGNANYGYTFGSGTRLTVV.

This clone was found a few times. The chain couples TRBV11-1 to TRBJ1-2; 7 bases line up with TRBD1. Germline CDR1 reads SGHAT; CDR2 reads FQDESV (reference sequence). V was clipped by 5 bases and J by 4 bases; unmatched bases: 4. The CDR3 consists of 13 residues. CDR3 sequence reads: CASSQRGRYGYTF. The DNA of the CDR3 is TGTGCCAGCAGCCAGAGGGGGCGCTATGGCTACACCTTC.

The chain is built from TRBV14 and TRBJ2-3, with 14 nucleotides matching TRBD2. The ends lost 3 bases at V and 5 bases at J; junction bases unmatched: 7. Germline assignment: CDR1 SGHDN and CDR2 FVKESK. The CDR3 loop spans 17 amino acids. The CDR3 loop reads CASSHRLAGGPIDTQYF. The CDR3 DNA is TGTGCCAGCAGCCACAGACTAGCGGGGGGGCCGATAGATACGCAGTATTTT. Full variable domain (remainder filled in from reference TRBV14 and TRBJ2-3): EAGVTQFPSHSVIEKGQTVTLRCDPISGHDNLYWYRRVMGKEIKFLLHFVKESKQDESGMPNNRFLAERTGGTYSTLKVQPAELEDSGVYFCASSHRLAGGPIDTQYFGPGTRLTVL.

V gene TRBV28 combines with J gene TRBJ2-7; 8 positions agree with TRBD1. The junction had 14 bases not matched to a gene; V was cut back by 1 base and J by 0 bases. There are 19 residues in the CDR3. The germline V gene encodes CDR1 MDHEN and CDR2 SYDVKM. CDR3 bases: TGTGCCAGCAGTTTATCCGGGGGACAGGAATGGACAAGCTCCTACGAGCAGTACTTC. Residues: CASSLSGGQEWTSSYEQYF. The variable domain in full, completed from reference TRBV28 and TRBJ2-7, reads DVKVTQSSRYLVKRTGEKVFLECVQDMDHENMFWYRQDPGLGLRLIYFSYDVKMKEKGDIPEGYSVSREKKERFSLILESASTNQTSMYLCASSLSGGQEWTSSYEQYFGPGTRLTVT.

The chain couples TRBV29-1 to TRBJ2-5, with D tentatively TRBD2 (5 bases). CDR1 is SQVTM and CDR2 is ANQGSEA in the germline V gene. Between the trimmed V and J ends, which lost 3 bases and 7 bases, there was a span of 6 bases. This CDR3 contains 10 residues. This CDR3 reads CSVEAGTQYF. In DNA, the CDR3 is TGCAGCGTTGAGGCGGGGACCCAGTACTTC.